Presented here are 23 T cell receptor beta chains from one specimen sequenced in a study of vaccination and CD4 T cells after COVID-19. An Oncomine TCR Beta short-read assay was used to sequence the DNA from cultured CD4+ T cells. TCRdb recomputed calls from the PCR reads with MiXCR, one row per CDR3 protein. The sample shows fewer than 20,000 distinct CDR3 sequences, approximately 57% of them seen only once. Treatment of the sample: roughly ten-day PBMC culture with coronavirus spike peptide pools or control peptides (ViraFEST assay). No antigen has been assigned to these receptors. The specimen was CD4+ T cells from blood, cultured in vitro, collected before SARS-CoV-2 vaccination. The receptors stem from a human donor who had recovered from COVID-19.

The gene calls are TRBV10-2 and TRBJ2-2; TRBD2 agrees at 9 bases. Germline trimming cut 0 bases from V and 5 bases from J; bases unmatched to any gene: 7. Per the germline V gene, CDR1 is WSHSY and CDR2 is SAAADI. This CDR3 region has 17 residues. The DNA for the CDR3 is TGCGCCAGCAGTGAGTCTAGGGGACTAGCTGGGACCGGGGAGCTGTTTTTT. It is translated as CASSESRGLAGTGELFF.

This chain joins TRBV21-1 and TRBJ2-1. TRBV21-1 is shown as a pseudogene. This CDR3 spans 16 amino acids. CDR3 DNA: TGTGCCAGCAGCAGACGTCTTACCCAGACGAGAAATGAGCAGTTCTTC. Translated, it gives CASSRRLTQTRNEQFF.

V usage is TRBV20-1 and J usage is TRBJ1-1, with D possibly matching TRBD1 (5 bases). The germline V and J ends were trimmed by 6 bases and 2 bases, with 19 bases remaining between them. The length of the CDR3 is 15 residues. Germline CDR1 and CDR2: DFQATT and SNEGSKA (reference sequence). DNA of the CDR3: TGCAGTGCGCAGACAGCTTACTTAGTAAACACTGAAGCTTTCTTT. Translation: CSAQTAYLVNTEAFF.

The V gene is TRBV6-5, the J gene TRBJ1-5, with 7 nucleotides matching TRBD1. V shed 0 bases, J shed 3 bases, and the junction held 2 bases outside the gene matches. Per germline, CDR1 MNHEY and CDR2 SVGAGI. The length of the CDR3 is 15 residues. The CDR3 loop is CASSYSGGDNQPQHF. CDR3 nucleotide sequence: TGTGCCAGCAGTTACTCAGGGGGCGACAATCAGCCCCAGCATTTT.

V is TRBV6-1 and J is TRBJ1-2; 8 nucleotides align to TRBD1. The germline CDR1 and CDR2 sequences are MNHNS and SASEGT. V lost 1 base to trimming and J lost 7 bases; unmatched junction nucleotides: 8. The CDR3 is made up of 15 amino acids. Here the CDR3 reads CASSEVQGAPFGYTF. The CDR3 bases are TGTGCCAGCAGTGAAGTGCAGGGGGCGCCTTTTGGCTACACCTTC.

The CDR3 nucleotides are TGTGCCACCAGCGGCGCGGACAGTTATGGAGCTGGGGCCAACGTCCTGACTTTC. Translating gives CATSGADSYGAGANVLTF. The rearrangement joins TRBV15 to TRBJ2-6, with D tentatively TRBD1 (6 bases). The CDR3 contains 18 residues. Germline V gene data show CDR1 as LNHNV and CDR2 as YYDKDF (reference sequence). V lost 5 bases and J lost 2, with 19 bases in between. The whole variable domain, filled in from reference TRBV15 and TRBJ2-6, reads DAMVIQNPRYQVTQFGKPVTLSCSQTLNHNVMYWYQQKSSQAPKLLFHYYDKDFNNEADTPDNFQSRRPNTSFCFLDIRSPGLGDTAMYLCATSGADSYGAGANVLTFGAGSRLTVL.

This clonotype was found a few times. The V and J genes are TRBV7-9 and TRBJ2-5; possibly TRBD1 or TRBD2 for D (5 bases each). Germline V gene data show CDR1 as SEHNR and CDR2 as FQNEAQ (reference sequence). V lost 3 bases and J lost 5, with 16 bases in between. The CDR3 covers 15 residues. The DNA of the CDR3 is TGTGCCAGCAGCTTTCTTCTGAGGGGTTCCGAGACCCAGTACTTC. Translating it yields CASSFLLRGSETQYF.

The table lists this clonotype with a few counts. This chain joins TRBV18 and TRBJ1-5; possible D gene TRBD1, 5 bases. Germline V CDR1 and CDR2: KGHSH, LQKENI. The V end lost 3 bases, the J end lost 5 bases, and 8 bases lay between the germline ends. The CDR3 has 13 residues. The CDR3 DNA is TGTGCCAGCTCACCGGGGCGGGATCAGCCCCAGCATTTT. This encodes CASSPGRDQPQHF.

The rearrangement links TRBV27 to TRBJ1-2, with D possibly TRBD1 on 6 matching bases. Germline assignment: CDR1 MNHEY and CDR2 SMNVEV (reference sequence). The V end lost 6 bases, the J end lost 1 base, and 24 bases lay between the germline ends. This CDR3 has 18 amino acids. The CDR3 region has the DNA TGTGCCAGCAGCCAGATGTCCCGGGACATTTTACATAACTATGGCTACACCTTC. It encodes CASSQMSRDILHNYGYTF.

The V and J genes are TRBV5-1 and TRBJ2-7; D is uncertain. Trimming took 0 bases from V and 5 from J, leaving 12 bases between them. The V gene's germline CDR1 is SGHRS and CDR2 YFSETQ. The CDR3 contains 14 residues. CDR3 DNA: TGCGCCAGCAGCTTGGAAGGGATTGCCGACGAGCAGTACTTC. It is translated as CASSLEGIADEQYF.

The rearrangement links TRBV2 to TRBJ1-1, with D perhaps matching TRBD1 (5 bases). This CDR3 has 15 residues. The V gene's germline CDR1 is SNHLY and CDR2 FYNNEI. V lost 2 bases and J lost 3, with 13 bases in between. The DNA for the CDR3 is TGTGCCAGCAGTGAAAGGGGTTACGGGGACACTGAAGCTTTCTTT. Its protein product is CASSERGYGDTEAFF. Using reference TRBV2 and TRBJ1-1 for the parts outside the CDR3, the full variable domain is EPEVTQTPSHQVTQMGQEVILRCVPISNHLYFYWYRQILGQKVEFLVSFYNNEISEKSEIFDDQFSVERPDGSNFTLKIRSTKLEDSAMYFCASSERGYGDTEAFFGQGTRLTVV.

CDR3 residues: CASRPGLAGGYTYEQYF. DNA for the CDR3: TGCGCCAGCAGGCCGGGACTAGCGGGAGGTTACACCTACGAGCAGTACTTC. The chain links TRBV5-1 to TRBJ2-7, with 15 positions matching TRBD2. J lost 2 bases, V lost 5 bases, and 8 bases had no gene match. Germline V CDR1 and CDR2: SGHRS, YFSETQ. The CDR3 consists of 17 residues.

V gene TRBV30 combines with J gene TRBJ2-2; 7 bases map to TRBD1. The CDR3 length is 14 residues. CDR1 and CDR2 (germline): GTSNPN, SVGIG (reference sequence). V lost 5 bases and J lost 5; bases outside the gene matches: 8. The CDR3 DNA is TGTGCCTGGTGGAGACAGGGAAAAACCGGGGAGCTGTTTTTT. It codes for CAWWRQGKTGELFF.

The CDR3 bases are TGTGCCAGCAGCTTGGTGGGGGAAAAACTGTTTTTT. Translation: CASSLVGEKLFF. This chain connects TRBV7-9 to TRBJ1-4; unclear D gene. The CDR3 is 12 amino acids. V dropped 3 bases and J dropped 8 bases, with 7 bases sitting between them. Looked up from germline, CDR1 is SEHNR and CDR2 is FQNEAQ (reference sequence).

This chain uses TRBV28 with TRBJ2-4; D gene ambiguous. Germline lookup yields CDR1 MDHEN and CDR2 SYDVKM. This CDR3 has 14 residues. The V gene lost 10 bases and the J gene lost 6 bases, with 19 bases spanning the gap. In DNA, the CDR3 is TGTGCCACCACCAAGGCTGGGTCGAGAAACATTCAGTACTTC. Protein product: CATTKAGSRNIQYF.

In this sample, this clonotype turned up a few times. This sequence joins TRBV21-1 and TRBJ2-3; the table's D gene call, TRBD1, was not cross checked with the DNA. TRBV21-1 is listed as a pseudogene. The CDR3 is 16 amino acids. Here the CDR3 reads CASSKYRDRDTDTQYF. CDR3 DNA: TGTGCCAGCAGCAAATACAGGGACAGGGACACAGATACGCAGTATTTT.

This clonotype was picked up one time. The chain uses TRBV27 and TRBJ2-2; tentatively, D is TRBD1 (6 bases). V lost 6 bases and J 0 bases, leaving 8 bases between the germline ends. Germline V gives CDR1 MNHEY, CDR2 SMNVEV (reference sequence). The CDR3 covers 14 residues. The CDR3 region has the DNA TGTGCCAGCAGAGGACAGACGAACACCGGGGAGCTGTTTTTT. Amino acids: CASRGQTNTGELFF.

This chain joins TRBV4-1 and TRBJ1-5, with TRBD1 identical over 9 bases. Germline assignment: CDR1 MGHRA and CDR2 YSYEKL. J gave up 2 bases and V 0 bases, and 5 bases lay outside the gene matches. The CDR3 spans 17 residues. The CDR3 reads CASSQEVRQGGNQPQHF. In DNA form, the CDR3 reads TGCGCCAGCAGCCAAGAGGTTAGACAGGGGGGCAATCAGCCCCAGCATTTT.

The chain employs TRBV19 and TRBJ2-7; 14 positions match TRBD2. V lost 5 bases, J lost 2 bases, and 2 bases stayed unmatched. The CDR3 loop spans 15 amino acids. Germline CDR1 reads LNHDA; CDR2 reads SQIVND (reference sequence). In DNA, the CDR3 is TGTGCCAGTAGTGCGACTAGCGGGAGGGCCTACGAGCAGTACTTC. Protein product: CASSATSGRAYEQYF.

The chain employs TRBV6-2 or TRBV6-3 and TRBJ2-1; 8 nucleotides agree with TRBD2. V dropped 0 bases and J dropped 6; count of bases not matched to a gene: 13. Germline CDR1 and CDR2: MNHEY and SVGEGT. There are 18 residues in the CDR3. The CDR3 loop reads CASSYSKGAGVRGNEQFF. CDR3 coding DNA: TGTGCCAGCAGTTACTCGAAGGGAGCGGGAGTCAGGGGCAATGAGCAGTTCTTC.

The chain uses TRBV19 and TRBJ2-5; D is ambiguous. The V and J ends lost 4 bases and 2 bases respectively, with 14 bases between them. Germline values: CDR1 LNHDA, CDR2 SQIVND (reference sequence). The CDR3 sequence is 15 residues long. CDR3 in amino acids: CASSKGANYQETQYF. The CDR3, as DNA: TGTGCCAGTAGTAAAGGAGCGAACTATCAAGAGACCCAGTACTTC.

This clonotype was recorded a few times. The rearrangement links TRBV6-1 to TRBJ2-5; 10 nucleotides match TRBD2. CDR3 size: 15 residues. Germline lookup yields CDR1 MNHNS and CDR2 SASEGT. Germline trimming cut 3 bases from V and 2 bases from J; bases unmatched to any gene: 3. DNA of the CDR3: TGTGCCAGCAGTGATTTAGCGGGAGGACAAGAGACCCAGTACTTC. It encodes CASSDLAGGQETQYF.

The chain combines TRBV20-1 with TRBJ2-2; D is uncertain. This CDR3 spans 13 amino acids. V lost 6 bases and J 8 bases, leaving 16 bases between the germline ends. Germline CDR1 DFQATT, CDR2 SNEGSKA (reference sequence). CDR3 nucleotide sequence: TGCAGTGCCTATAACCTAGGCCTGGGGGAGCTGTTTTTT. Amino acid sequence: CSAYNLGLGELFF.